Below, 29 T cell receptor beta chains from the same sample are listed, as sequenced in a study of T cell changes during pregnancy in multiple sclerosis. Using immunoSEQ multiplex PCR, the repertoire was profiled, and TCRdb retains in-frame clones only, with some absent. The sample includes 35,000 to 50,000 clones, 80% to 90% of them seen just once. Sequenced here: CD4+ T cells from peripheral blood mononuclear cells, sampled after pregnancy. The source is a female donor with multiple sclerosis, enrolled in a pregnancy study.

J is TRBJ1-2 and V is TRBV19; 11 bases match TRBD1. Looked up from germline, CDR1 is LNHDA and CDR2 is SQIVND (reference sequence). Germline trimming cut 6 bases from V and 2 bases from J; bases unmatched to any gene: 5. This CDR3 is built from 15 residues. The CDR3 nucleotides read TGTGCCAGTAGCGGGGACAGGGGGTACAACTATGGCTACACCTTC. Protein: CASSGDRGYNYGYTF. Complete variable domain (other parts from reference TRBV19 and TRBJ1-2): DGGITQSPKYLFRKEGQNVTLSCEQNLNHDAMYWYRQDPGQGLRLIYYSQIVNDFQKGDIAEGYSVSREKKESFPLTVTSAQKNPTAFYLCASSGDRGYNYGYTFGSGTRLTVV.

The rearrangement uses TRBV30 and TRBJ2-3; 7 positions agree with TRBD2. This CDR3 region has 14 residues. Trimming at V came to 1 base and at J to 2 bases, leaving 3 bases not matched to a gene. Per germline, CDR1 GTSNPN and CDR2 SVGIG (reference sequence). The CDR3 region has the DNA TGTGCCTGGAGTGGAGGGACTATCACAGATACGCAGTATTTT. Encoded protein: CAWSGGTITDTQYF.

Only one count was recorded for this clone. Other DNA sequences of this sample code for an identical CDR3. CDR3 sequence: CASSLGDRATNEKLFF. CDR3 bases: TGTGCCAGCAGCTTGGGTGACAGGGCAACTAATGAAAAACTGTTTTTT. The genes are TRBV5-5 and TRBJ1-4; 7 positions match TRBD1. Germline V lookup: CDR1 SGHKS, CDR2 YYEKEE (reference sequence). The V gene end was trimmed by 0 bases and the J gene end by 0 bases; junction bases not matched to a gene: 2. The CDR3 is 16 residues long.

This clone showed up just once. The rearrangement joins TRBV19 to TRBJ1-5; 8 bases align to TRBD1. The CDR3 has 19 amino acids. V shed 5 bases, J shed 1 base, and the junction held 16 bases outside the gene matches. Germline loops: CDR1 LNHDA, CDR2 SQIVND (reference sequence). The CDR3 nucleotides are TGTGCCAGTAGTCCTAAGACAGGGGCAGGGGTTGGGAGCAATCAGCCCCAGCATTTT. Amino acids: CASSPKTGAGVGSNQPQHF.

The chain employs TRBV10-3 and TRBJ2-3; 12 nucleotides agree with TRBD2. CDR1 and CDR2 (germline): ENHRY, SYGVKD. The CDR3 runs 15 residues. The V segment lost 6 bases and the J segment 0 bases; nucleotides outside the gene matches: 1. The CDR3 sequence: CAIRGTSGSTDTQYF. CDR3 bases: TGTGCCATCAGGGGGACTAGCGGGAGCACAGATACGCAGTATTTT.

V usage is TRBV5-1 and J usage is TRBJ2-3; 12 bases match TRBD2. The length of the CDR3 is 20 residues. CDR1 and CDR2 from the germline V gene are SGHRS and YFSETQ. With V trimmed by 3 bases and J by 2 bases, 16 bases remained unmatched. The CDR3 DNA is TGCGCCAGCAGCTCCCGGGGCAGACTAGCGGGAGTTGAGTTCACAGATACGCAGTATTTT. This gives the protein CASSSRGRLAGVEFTDTQYF.

This clone was detected once. The CDR3: CSVAGVTEAFF. CDR3 in DNA: TGCAGCGTTGCAGGGGTCACTGAAGCTTTCTTT. V usage is TRBV29-1 and J usage is TRBJ1-1; possible D gene TRBD1, 6 bases. The CDR3 is 11 residues long. Germline-derived CDR1 and CDR2 are SQVTM and ANQGSEA. The V end was cut by 4 bases, the J end by 4 bases, with 7 bases between.

A few counts support this clone. The chain is built from TRBV28 and TRBJ2-7, with 7 bases identical to TRBD1. CDR3 length: 13 amino acids. Per the germline V gene, CDR1 is MDHEN and CDR2 is SYDVKM. Trimming removed 7 bases from V and 7 bases from J; junction bases left unmatched: 10. CDR3 sequence (DNA): TGTGCCAGCAAGGTAACAGGGGAAGGGGAGCAGTACTTC. This sequence encodes CASKVTGEGEQYF.

This CDR3 is CASSLVHQPQHF. The CDR3, as DNA: TGTGCCAGCAGCTTAGTACACCAGCCCCAGCATTTT. The rearrangement uses TRBV7-8 and TRBJ1-5, with D unclear. The V end was cut by 1 base, the J end by 7 bases, with 5 bases between. The length of the CDR3 is 12 residues. Germline CDR1 is SGHVS and CDR2 is FQNEAQ.

This chain connects TRBV7-2 to TRBJ2-7, with 10 positions matching TRBD1. CDR3 length equals 15 residues. Unmatched junction bases numbered 7, after V lost 4 bases and J lost 4 bases. Germline loops: CDR1 SGHTA, CDR2 FQGNSA. CDR3 region: CASSSPTGGHYEQYF. As DNA, the CDR3 is TGTGCCAGCAGCTCACCGACAGGGGGCCATTACGAGCAGTACTTC.

The CDR3 spells CASYLNTEAFF. The CDR3 DNA reads TGTGCCAGTTATTTGAACACTGAAGCTTTCTTT. The V call is TRBV2, the J call TRBJ1-1, with D unresolved. V lost 9 bases, J lost 0 bases, and 5 bases lay in between. The germline gives CDR1 SNHLY, CDR2 FYNNEI. The CDR3 totals 11 residues.

About this clone itself: A read error may produce the germline difference seen at one junction end. The V call is TRBV6-1, the J call TRBJ1-2, with 11 bases fitting TRBD1. Germline values: CDR1 MNHNS, CDR2 SASEGT. The length of the CDR3 is 12 residues. The CDR3 nucleotides read TGTGCCAGCAGTGGGACAGGGGGCCCTTTCCCCTTC. This encodes CASSGTGGPFPF.

CDR3 DNA sequence: TGTGCCAGCAGCTTATACTCCACGGCGGGGTCGAATGAGCAGTTCTTC. The encoded protein is CASSLYSTAGSNEQFF. This chain connects TRBV7-2 to TRBJ2-1; a possible D gene is TRBD2 (6 bases). With 2 bases removed from V and 7 bases from J, the gap between germline ends came to 18 bases. Germline V CDR1 and CDR2: SGHTA, FQGNSA. This CDR3 has 16 residues. The variable domain in full, with the rest retrieved from reference TRBV7-2 and TRBJ2-1, is GAGVSQSPSNKVTEKGKDVELRCDPISGHTALYWYRQSLGQGLEFLIYFQGNSAPDKSGLPSDRFSAERTGGSVSTLTIQRTQQEDSAVYLCASSLYSTAGSNEQFFGPGTRLTVL.

This chain joins TRBV5-1 and TRBJ1-4; 7 bases match TRBD1. CDR3 size: 15 residues. Trimming removed 4 bases from V and 5 bases from J; junction bases left unmatched: 8. CDR1 and CDR2 (germline): SGHRS, YFSETQ. The CDR3 nucleotides are TGCGCCAGCAGCCGGGACAGTGGGAGAAATGAAAAACTGTTTTTT. It codes for CASSRDSGRNEKLFF.

The chain is built from TRBV29-1 and TRBJ1-5; TRBD1 agrees at 7 bases. The CDR3 is 12 amino acids. Germline V gives CDR1 SQVTM, CDR2 ANQGSEA. With 7 bases clipped from V and 4 bases from J, the junction kept 4 bases outside the gene matches. This CDR3 reads CSALTGNQPQHF. The DNA of the CDR3 is TGCAGCGCCCTGACAGGGAATCAGCCCCAGCATTTT. The complete variable domain, with remaining parts taken from reference TRBV29-1 and TRBJ1-5, reads SAVISQKPSRDICQRGTSLTIQCQVDSQVTMMFWYRQQPGQSLTLIATANQGSEATYESGFVIDKFPISRPNLTFSTLTVSNMSPEDSSIYLCSALTGNQPQHFGDGTRLSIL.

The table lists this clone with a count of one. V and J are TRBV6-5 and TRBJ1-2; D is possibly TRBD1 (5 bases). V was shortened by 4 bases and J by 4 bases, with 7 bases between the two germline ends. The CDR3 extends over 12 amino acids. The germline gives CDR1 MNHEY, CDR2 SVGAGI. The CDR3 loop reads CASSFDSYGYTF. CDR3 DNA sequence: TGTGCCAGCAGTTTTGACAGCTATGGCTACACCTTC.

The rearrangement joins TRBV5-6 to TRBJ1-3; unclear D gene. This CDR3 region has 14 residues. CDR1 SGHDT and CDR2 YYEEEE come from the germline V gene. V was shortened by 4 bases and J by 0 bases, with 8 bases between the two germline ends. The CDR3 DNA reads TGTGCCAGCAGCCTTTACGGCTCTGGAAACACCATATATTTT. It codes for CASSLYGSGNTIYF.

This sequence joins TRBV10-1 and TRBJ1-1; perhaps TRBD1 as D (5 bases). Deletions cut 6 bases from V and 1 base from J, with 9 bases between. The CDR3 is 13 amino acids. CDR1 and CDR2 from the germline V gene are WNHNN and SYGVQD (reference sequence). CDR3 in DNA: TGCGCCAGCAGCAAGCAGGGGAACACTGAAGCTTTCTTT. Translating it yields CASSKQGNTEAFF.

This rearrangement joins TRBV19 to TRBJ2-3, with 10 positions matching TRBD2. CDR1 and CDR2 from the germline V gene are LNHDA and SQIVND (reference sequence). This CDR3 comprises 15 residues. With 8 bases clipped from V and 5 bases from J, the junction kept 10 bases outside the gene matches. The CDR3 nucleotides are TGTGCCAGTGCTCAGCGGGAGGGCCCAAGAGATACGCAGTATTTT. This codes for CASAQREGPRDTQYF.

The J gene is TRBJ2-5, the V gene TRBV5-1; a possible D gene is TRBD2 (6 bases). The CDR3 has 17 amino acids. Trimming shortened V by 1 base and J by 2 bases, and 18 bases separated the two germline ends. Germline V gene sequence: CDR1 SGHRS, CDR2 YFSETQ. CDR3 sequence: CASSLRTMGSGQETQYF. The CDR3 DNA follows: TGCGCCAGCAGCTTGAGGACTATGGGCAGCGGGCAAGAGACCCAGTACTTC.

The chain links TRBV4-1 to TRBJ2-5, with TRBD1 matching 7 bases. Trimming removed 4 bases from V and 5 bases from J; junction bases left unmatched: 7. The V gene's germline CDR1 is MGHRA and CDR2 YSYEKL. The length of the CDR3 is 14 residues. The CDR3 coding sequence is TGCGCCAGCAGCCTACAGGGACAGAGCGAGACCCAGTACTTC. It translates to CASSLQGQSETQYF.

The V call is TRBV28, the J call TRBJ2-7, with TRBD1 matching over 7 bases. The V gene end was trimmed by 6 bases and the J gene end by 3 bases; junction bases not matched to a gene: 8. There are 14 residues in the CDR3. Germline CDR1 MDHEN, CDR2 SYDVKM. The CDR3 DNA is TGTGCCAGCAGGGCCACAGGGGAAGTCTACGAGCAGTACTTC. Encoded protein: CASRATGEVYEQYF.

J is TRBJ2-7 and V is TRBV2, with D uncertain. This CDR3 comprises 15 residues. Between the trimmed V and J ends, which lost 2 bases and 0 bases, there was a span of 11 bases. Germline loops: CDR1 SNHLY, CDR2 FYNNEI. The CDR3 coding sequence is TGTGCCAGCAGTGAATATGAGGTGAGCTCCTACGAGCAGTACTTC. This codes for CASSEYEVSSYEQYF.

The rearrangement links TRBV6-1 to TRBJ2-3; 10 bases map to TRBD2. The CDR3 consists of 15 residues. The germline V gene has CDR1 MNHNS and CDR2 SASEGT. V lost 3 bases, J lost 5 bases, and 5 bases stayed unmatched. The CDR3 reads CASSESGTSVDTQYF. The DNA of the CDR3 is TGTGCCAGCAGTGAGTCCGGGACTAGCGTAGATACGCAGTATTTT.

The V gene is TRBV6-4, the J gene TRBJ2-1; 11 nucleotides match TRBD2. Looked up from germline, CDR1 is MRHNA and CDR2 is SNTAGT. The CDR3 has 14 amino acids. J gave up 15 bases and V 0 bases, and 7 bases lay outside the gene matches. CDR3 bases: TGTGCCAGCAGTGACTCATTAGCGGGAGGGCCCACGTTCTTC. Its translation is CASSDSLAGGPTFF.

The chain joins TRBV7-2 to TRBJ1-5; D gene unclear. With 4 bases removed from V and 0 bases from J, the gap between germline ends came to 10 bases. CDR1 is SGHTA, CDR2 FQGNSA, per germline. The CDR3 extends over 15 amino acids. The CDR3 sequence is CASSSHRDSNQPQHF. CDR3 DNA sequence: TGTGCCAGCAGCTCTCATAGAGATAGCAATCAGCCCCAGCATTTT.

CDR3 nucleotides: TGTGCCAGCAGCTTTTCGGGACAGGGGCGCCACGAATTCCTCACTGAAGCTTTCTTT. Translated, it gives CASSFSGQGRHEFLTEAFF. The chain is built from TRBV5-5 and TRBJ1-1; 10 bases are shared with TRBD1. Germline V gene lookup returns CDR1 SGHKS and CDR2 YYEKEE (reference sequence). CDR3 size: 19 residues. Trimming took 2 bases from V and 4 from J; bases not matched to a gene: 17. The variable domain in full, completed from reference TRBV5-5 and TRBJ1-1, reads DAGVTQSPTHLIKTRGQQVTLRCSPISGHKSVSWYQQVLGQGPQFIFQYYEKEERGRGNFPDRFSARQFPNYSSELNVNALLLGDSALYLCASSFSGQGRHEFLTEAFFGQGTRLTVV.

This chain joins TRBV6-5 and TRBJ2-7, with 8 bases lining up with TRBD1. The CDR3 covers 12 residues. The V gene end was trimmed by 7 bases and the J gene end by 6 bases; junction bases not matched to a gene: 5. Germline V lookup: CDR1 MNHEY, CDR2 SVGAGI. The CDR3 spells CASTKTGVEQYF. Written as DNA, the CDR3 is TGTGCCAGCACGAAGACAGGGGTCGAGCAGTACTTC.

The gene calls are TRBV25-1 and TRBJ1-5; the match to TRBD1 covers 11 bases. J gave up 5 bases and V 6 bases, and 3 bases lay outside the gene matches. The germline CDR1 and CDR2 sequences are MGHDK and SYGVNS. This CDR3 has 14 residues. The CDR3 DNA is TGTGCCAGCAGGGGGACAGGGGGGTATCAGCCCCAGCATTTT. Residues: CASRGTGGYQPQHF.